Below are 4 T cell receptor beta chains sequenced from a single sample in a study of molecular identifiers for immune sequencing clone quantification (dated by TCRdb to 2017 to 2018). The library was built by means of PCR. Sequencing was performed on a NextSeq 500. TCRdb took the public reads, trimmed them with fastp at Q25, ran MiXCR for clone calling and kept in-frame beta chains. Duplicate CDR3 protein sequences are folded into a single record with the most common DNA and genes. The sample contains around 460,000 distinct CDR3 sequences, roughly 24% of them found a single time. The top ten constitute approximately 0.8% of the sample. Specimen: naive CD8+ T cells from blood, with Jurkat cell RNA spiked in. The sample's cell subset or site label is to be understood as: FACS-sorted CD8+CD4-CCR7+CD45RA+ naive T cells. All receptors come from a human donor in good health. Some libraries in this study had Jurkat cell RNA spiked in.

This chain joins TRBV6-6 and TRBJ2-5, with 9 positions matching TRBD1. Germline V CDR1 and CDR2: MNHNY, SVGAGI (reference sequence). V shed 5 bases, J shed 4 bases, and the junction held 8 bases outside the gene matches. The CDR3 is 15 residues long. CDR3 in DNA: TGTGCCAGCAGTCCTAAACAGGGGGCGCGAGAGACCCAGTACTTC. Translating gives CASSPKQGARETQYF.

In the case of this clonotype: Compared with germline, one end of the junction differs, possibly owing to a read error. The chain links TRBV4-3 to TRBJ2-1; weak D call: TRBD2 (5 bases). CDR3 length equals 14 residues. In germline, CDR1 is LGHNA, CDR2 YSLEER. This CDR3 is CARSRLGLYNEQFF. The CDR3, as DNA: TGCGCCCGCAGCCGATTAGGACTGTATAATGAGCAGTTCTTC.

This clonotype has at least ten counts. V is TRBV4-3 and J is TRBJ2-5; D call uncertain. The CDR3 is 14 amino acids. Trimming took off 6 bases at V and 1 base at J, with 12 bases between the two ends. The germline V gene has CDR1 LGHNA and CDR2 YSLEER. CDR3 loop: CASRPPGTQETQYF. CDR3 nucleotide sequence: TGCGCCAGCAGACCCCCGGGCACCCAAGAGACCCAGTACTTC.

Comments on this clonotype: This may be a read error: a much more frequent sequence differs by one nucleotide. Here the CDR3 reads CASSTPGFQYF. The DNA for the CDR3 is TGTGCCAGCAGTACCCCCGGGTTCCAGTACTTC. The chain joins TRBV6-2 or TRBV6-3 to TRBJ2-7; D is unclear. V gave up 5 bases and J gave up 10 bases, with 12 bases separating them. From germline, CDR1 is MNHEY and CDR2 SVGEGT. CDR3 length equals 11 residues.